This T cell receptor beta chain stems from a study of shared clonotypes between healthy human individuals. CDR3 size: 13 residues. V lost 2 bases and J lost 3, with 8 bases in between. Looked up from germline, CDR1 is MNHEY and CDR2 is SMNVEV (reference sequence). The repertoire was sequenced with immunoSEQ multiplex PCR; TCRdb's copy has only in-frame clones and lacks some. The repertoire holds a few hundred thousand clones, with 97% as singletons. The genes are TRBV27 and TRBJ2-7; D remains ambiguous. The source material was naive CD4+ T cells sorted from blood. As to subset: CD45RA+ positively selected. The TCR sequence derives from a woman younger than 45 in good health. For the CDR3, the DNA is TGTGCCAGCAGTTTAAAGGAGAACTACGAGCAGTACTTC. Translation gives CASSLKENYEQYF.